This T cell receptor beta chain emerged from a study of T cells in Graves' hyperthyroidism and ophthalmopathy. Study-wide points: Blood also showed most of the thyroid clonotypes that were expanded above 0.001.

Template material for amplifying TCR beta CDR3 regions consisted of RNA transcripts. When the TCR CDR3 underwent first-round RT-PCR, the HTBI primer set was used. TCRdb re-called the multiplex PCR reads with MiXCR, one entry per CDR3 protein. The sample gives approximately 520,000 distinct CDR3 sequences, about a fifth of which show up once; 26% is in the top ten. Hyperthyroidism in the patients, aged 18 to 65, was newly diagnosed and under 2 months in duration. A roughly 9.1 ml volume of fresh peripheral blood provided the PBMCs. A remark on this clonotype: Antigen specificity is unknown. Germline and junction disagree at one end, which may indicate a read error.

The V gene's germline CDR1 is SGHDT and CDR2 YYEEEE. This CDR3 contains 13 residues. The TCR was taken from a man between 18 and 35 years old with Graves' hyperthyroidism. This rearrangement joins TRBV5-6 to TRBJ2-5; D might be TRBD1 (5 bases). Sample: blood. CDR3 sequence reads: CASVRQYQETQCF. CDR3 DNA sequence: TGTGCCAGCGTTAGACAGTACCAAGAGACCCAGTGCTTC.